These T cell receptor beta chains were read from a single sample in a study of identical twins. From the 5' RACE reads, TCRdb called clonotypes with MiXCR, one entry per CDR3 protein. Of 650,000 to 750,000 distinct CDR3 sequences in the sample, about 20% are singletons; the top ten hold 4% to 5.5%. These same data were also listed under a study on T cells expressing NK-cell markers.

The sequenced sample was PBMCs. These receptor sequences come from a young woman in good health. The CDR3 runs from the conserved cysteine through the conserved F or W.

v_gene: TRBV12-3/TRBV12-4; j_gene: TRBJ2-1; CDR3aa: CASSPIKGTHREQFF
v_gene: TRBV5-1; j_gene: TRBJ2-7; CDR3aa: CASSNTGFYEQYF
v_gene: TRBV28; j_gene: TRBJ2-7; CDR3aa: CASGLTSGAYEQYF
v_gene: TRBV4-1; j_gene: TRBJ2-2; CDR3aa: CASSEVSGAGELFF
v_gene: TRBV20-1; j_gene: TRBJ2-3; CDR3aa: CSARDTSGRQDTQYF
v_gene: TRBV6-5; j_gene: TRBJ2-7; CDR3aa: CASSSPGLHYEQYF
v_gene: TRBV2; j_gene: TRBJ1-1; CDR3aa: CASRGGSPIRPLTTEAFF
v_gene: TRBV3-1; j_gene: TRBJ1-5; CDR3aa: CASSQGTPGNQPQHF
v_gene: TRBV2; j_gene: TRBJ1-3; CDR3aa: CASRRDLGHARSGNTIYF
v_gene: TRBV5-1; j_gene: TRBJ2-5; CDR3aa: CASSLGGLAGGPRETQYF
v_gene: TRBV5-1; j_gene: TRBJ2-7; CDR3aa: CASSPMGQAVTYEQYF
v_gene: TRBV6-5; j_gene: TRBJ2-1; CDR3aa: CASVDRADEQFF
v_gene: TRBV27; j_gene: TRBJ2-7; CDR3aa: CASSLYPGGDEQYF
v_gene: TRBV20-1; j_gene: TRBJ2-5; CDR3aa: CSVERRLASQETQYF
v_gene: TRBV5-5; j_gene: TRBJ2-1; CDR3aa: CASSLGTLRNNEQFF
v_gene: TRBV12-3/TRBV12-4; j_gene: TRBJ1-5; CDR3aa: CASSTIGAGEQPQHF
v_gene: TRBV3-1; j_gene: TRBJ2-7; CDR3aa: CASSQDRIVAHEQYF
v_gene: TRBV12-3/TRBV12-4; j_gene: TRBJ2-7; CDR3aa: CASSGLAGVYEQYF
v_gene: TRBV6-5; j_gene: TRBJ2-2; CDR3aa: CASSYDASAGELFF
v_gene: TRBV29-1; j_gene: TRBJ1-1; CDR3aa: CSVEVGQNTEAFF
v_gene: TRBV5-1; j_gene: TRBJ2-1; CDR3aa: CASSLLEAGSGDEQFF
v_gene: TRBV20-1; j_gene: TRBJ1-3; CDR3aa: CSARAVDVIYF
v_gene: TRBV20-1; j_gene: TRBJ2-3; CDR3aa: CSARAALGFTDTQYF
v_gene: TRBV20-1; j_gene: TRBJ2-3; CDR3aa: CSAGTSGGTDTQYF
v_gene: TRBV7-9; j_gene: TRBJ2-4; CDR3aa: CASSLTVGLAKNIQYF
v_gene: TRBV12-3/TRBV12-4; j_gene: TRBJ2-7; CDR3aa: CASSFGRQSYEQYF
v_gene: TRBV12-3/TRBV12-4; j_gene: TRBJ2-1; CDR3aa: CASSSGTGLGNEQFF
v_gene: TRBV5-1; j_gene: TRBJ2-3; CDR3aa: CASSKGGLSDTQYF
v_gene: TRBV2; j_gene: TRBJ2-7; CDR3aa: CASGGKDYEQYF
v_gene: TRBV9; j_gene: TRBJ2-1; CDR3aa: CASSLQWTSGYNEQFF
v_gene: TRBV5-6; j_gene: TRBJ2-3; CDR3aa: CASGAGILGGDTQYF
v_gene: TRBV6-1; j_gene: TRBJ2-1; CDR3aa: CASSEIGTSGSLFNEQFF
v_gene: TRBV20-1; j_gene: TRBJ2-1; CDR3aa: CSIRDSSYNEQFF
v_gene: TRBV15; j_gene: TRBJ1-6; CDR3aa: CATSRDYDLNSPLHF
v_gene: TRBV15; j_gene: TRBJ2-7; CDR3aa: CATSPRGLRNEQYF
v_gene: TRBV12-3/TRBV12-4; j_gene: TRBJ1-2; CDR3aa: CASSLTTGGCTF
v_gene: TRBV29-1; j_gene: TRBJ2-3; CDR3aa: CSVAVLGVSTDTQYF
v_gene: TRBV6-2/TRBV6-3; j_gene: TRBJ2-2; CDR3aa: CASSKGLLNTGELFF
v_gene: TRBV20-1; j_gene: TRBJ2-2; CDR3aa: CSARDPSRSGELFF
v_gene: TRBV12-3/TRBV12-4; j_gene: TRBJ2-5; CDR3aa: CASSPRTSRETQYF
v_gene: TRBV10-3; j_gene: TRBJ2-1; CDR3aa: CAISPERSYNEQFF
v_gene: TRBV3-1; j_gene: TRBJ1-2; CDR3aa: CASSQGGFYGYTF
v_gene: TRBV4-3; j_gene: TRBJ2-4; CDR3aa: CASSQDLAGGPLVNIQYF
v_gene: TRBV20-1; j_gene: TRBJ2-7; CDR3aa: CSALGHPYEQYF
v_gene: TRBV18; j_gene: TRBJ1-4; CDR3aa: CASSPSPGGANEKLFF
v_gene: TRBV5-1; j_gene: TRBJ2-1; CDR3aa: CASSPTLLAVYNEQFF
v_gene: TRBV20-1; j_gene: TRBJ1-1; CDR3aa: CSSLDLLGATEAFF
v_gene: TRBV29-1; j_gene: TRBJ2-7; CDR3aa: CSVEGATMYEQYF
v_gene: TRBV12-3/TRBV12-4; j_gene: TRBJ1-6; CDR3aa: CASSFRDTSPLHF
v_gene: TRBV20-1; j_gene: TRBJ1-1; CDR3aa: CSANPGISGTEAFF
v_gene: TRBV4-3; j_gene: TRBJ2-7; CDR3aa: CASSQEGRRGYEQYF
v_gene: TRBV29-1; j_gene: TRBJ1-1; CDR3aa: CSVHELNTEAFF
v_gene: TRBV5-1; j_gene: TRBJ2-5; CDR3aa: CASSPAGQEETQYF
v_gene: TRBV29-1; j_gene: TRBJ2-5; CDR3aa: CSVLPGSGGETQYF
v_gene: TRBV20-1; j_gene: TRBJ2-7; CDR3aa: CSASRDRGHEQYF
v_gene: TRBV29-1; j_gene: TRBJ2-3; CDR3aa: CSLRRQGPTDTQYF
v_gene: TRBV6-2/TRBV6-3; j_gene: TRBJ2-1; CDR3aa: CASRQGSTGEQFF
v_gene: TRBV5-1; j_gene: TRBJ2-1; CDR3aa: CASSSSQGGAYNEQFF
v_gene: TRBV4-3; j_gene: TRBJ2-7; CDR3aa: CASSQDGGATSYEQYF